This T cell receptor (beta chain) was recovered during a study of cytomegalovirus exposure and HLA in healthy donors (TCRdb year 2017). Regarding the study in general: An earlier analysis of approximately 590 of the donors reported 250 to 300 Gb of sequence data and some 120 million unique TCR beta sequences from 150 million to 200 million T cells. An early release covering roughly 640 HLA-typed donors comprised roughly 300 gigabases of sequencing data and around 86 million unique TCR sequences. Among the roughly 370 genotyped donors, around 81% belonged to the genetic ancestry cluster associated with self-reported Caucasian donors. The study aimed to test whether signatures of past pathogen exposure could be identified by cataloging public T cell receptors. Using immunosequencing, the study profiled T cell repertoires from 550 to 750 subjects and related those repertoires to cytomegalovirus serostatus. Along with the roughly 610-subject first cohort, a separate validation cohort of approximately 110 different subjects was used. To predict cytomegalovirus infection status, the study brought together high-throughput TCR immunosequencing, statistical association of individual TCRs with disease status, and machine learning. In a later analysis, previously published TCR beta repertoires from more than 500 donors were re-analyzed and high-resolution HLA genotyping was added so that TCR occurrence patterns could be studied. Rather than drawing on any new phenotypic data, the later analysis identified candidate immune exposures from TCR beta sequences and the way those sequences occurred across donors. An earlier analysis of fewer than 750 of the donors used high-throughput TCR beta sequencing to judge whether each TCR beta V gene segment behaved as functional or pseudogenic. Donor age, sex, ethnicity and CMV serostatus were compiled together with the repertoire data. A later genetic analysis used genome-wide SNP genotypes for about 60% of the roughly 700 donors, treating that subset as a discovery cohort. Every discovery cohort repertoire had been produced on one sequencing platform. HLA typing included class I and class II loci at four-digit resolution. Typing coverage varied by locus: roughly 620-640 donors for A, B, C, DRB1 and DQB1; approximately 520 for DQA1; around 570 for DPA1; approximately 450 for DPB1. Roughly 5 DR-DQ haplotypes were handled as single units for association and clustering, since linkage in the cohort was strong. Among 350 to 400 genotyped donors of the cohort, an average of around 240,000 unique TCR beta nucleotide sequences were sequenced per donor, around a sixth of them non-productive.

Counted from cysteine to phenylalanine, this CDR3 has 14 amino acids. The entry retains the CDR3 DNA only, 42 bases that are in frame from base 1. About this clone itself: The clone's antigen remains unknown. No base quality information exists; no much larger clone differs at one position.

Preparation of the library involved the immunoSEQ multiplex PCR assay. For the multiplex PCR, a mixture combining 60 forward primers for TCR Vbeta segments and 13 reverse primers for TCR Jbeta segments was used. The CDR3 region of rearranged TCR beta genes was amplified from genomic DNA by a multiplex PCR assay. On the Illumina HiSeq System, the amplified TCR beta libraries were sequenced as 87-base-pair reads. As for the original processing: Across the 670 or so repertoires, a later analysis counted 60 million to 90 million unique TCR beta chains, some 11 million of which were shared by at least two donors. Raw reads were error-corrected and collapsed into unique sequences with a nearest-neighbor algorithm that merged closely related sequences to remove PCR and sequencing errors. Alignment of CDR3 sequences to IMGT reference sequences was used to assign V, D and J gene segments. Each retained sequence needed at least a six-nucleotide match to both a V gene segment and a J gene segment. A rearrangement counted as productive if the CDR3 had no stop codons and remained in frame with V and J, and every other rearrangement counted as non-productive. CDR3 was defined according to IMGT convention as the region running from the second conserved V-encoded cysteine to the conserved J-encoded phenylalanine. In an earlier analysis of around 570 of the donors, sequences lacking an unambiguous match to a single V gene segment were excluded. In an earlier analysis of some 590 of the donors, a V segment was called functional when productive rearrangements were above 56.7%, and segregating when the standard deviation between donors exceeded 5%. A statistical classification framework was built for diagnosing cytomegalovirus status from the catalog of TCR beta chain sequences. V and J gene assignment, in a later analysis, came from comparing TCR nucleotide sequences with IMGT/GENE-DB human TR gene sequences. In a later analysis, CDR3 sequences and most-parsimonious VDJ recombination scenarios were assigned using the TCRdist pipeline. In a later analysis, each TCR beta chain was defined by its CDR3 amino acid sequence together with its V-gene family, and reads lacking a unique V-gene family were excluded. In a later analysis, 500 to 650 highly shared, low-generation-probability nucleotide sequences were removed to address suspected cross-contamination and a sequencing artifact. A later analysis calculated a clonal expansion index for each public chain from normalized within-repertoire ranks of inferred template counts. A later analysis computed generation probabilities with a VDJ recombination model fitted to out-of-frame rearrangements, and checked the results against IGoR. Hypergeometric tests were used in a later analysis to score TCR-TCR, TCR-HLA and TCR-CMV co-occurrence, with a repertoire-size bias correction applied to the TCR pairs. False discovery rates were estimated in a later analysis by permuting HLA or CMV assignments 20 times. In a later analysis, co-occurring TCRs were grouped with DBSCAN, and TCRdist sequence similarity was added when clustering was performed within HLA-allele-positive subsets. Co-occurrence clustering excluded repertoires with fewer than 30,000 or more than 120,000 public chains, plus five with anomalous nucleotide sharing. TCRdb retrieved this table from immuneACCESS and kept in-frame rearrangements only. Not all clones are present; in checked studies, unresolved V genes account for under half, and no reason is known for the remainder. V, J and clone size derive from that table, while D and trimming were established from the DNA sequence. The sample table lists about 140,000 clones, approximately 80% of them with a count of one. The top ten clonotypes cover 2% to 3% of the sample.

The cohort was made up of approximately 670 healthy bone marrow donors. At the time of sampling, all cohort members were nominally healthy, though unrecorded immune exposures were likely present. The donor tested CMV seronegative and was one of the 352 seronegative cohort members. A peripheral blood sample was collected from each donor, and TCR beta sequencing was performed on peripheral blood mononuclear cells. Genomic DNA was extracted from the blood cell samples with the Qiagen DNeasy Blood Extraction Kit. Findings and caveats that apply to the study as a whole: The classifier was reported to diagnose cytomegalovirus status with high specificity and sensitivity in both the original and validation cohorts. According to the authors, the approach could potentially be generalized to other disease states and immunological phenotypes. According to a later analysis, TCR association rates differed among HLA loci, with DRB1 alleles showing the most associated TCRs and HLA-C alleles showing the fewest. A group of highly shared sequence variants was considered likely to be a technical artifact of the sequencing pipeline. In a later genetic analysis, a missense DCLRE1C variant was associated with V-gene and J-gene trimming of TCR beta chains, and the association was replicated in an independent cohort. In an earlier analysis of 587 of the donors, most TCR beta V segments appeared in productive rearrangements about 87% or about 30% of the time, broadly matching IMGT annotations. A few of the identified cytomegalovirus-associated TCR beta chains were confirmed in vitro to be specific for cytomegalovirus antigens. Presence/absence analyses assumed roughly uniform sequencing depth across donors, an assumption that may not hold. A further reported finding was that TCR beta sequences accurately predicted the HLA-A and HLA-B alleles for most subjects in the first cohort. In a later genetic analysis, fewer N-insertions in productive TCRs were reported among donors in an Asian-associated ancestry cluster than the approximately 710-donor mean. Correlated functional status among segregating V segments might be attributable to linkage disequilibrium, but an unknown experimental factor could not be ruled out. In a later analysis, HLA-associated TCR beta chains showed more clonal expansion and lower generation probabilities than non-associated chains that were equally common. HLA typing was unavailable for some donors at each locus, so association tests used only the typed subset. A later analysis found that most CMV-associated TCR beta chains appeared HLA-restricted, with HLA associations seemingly driven largely by CMV exposure. A total of 150 or so TCR beta chains were listed by the study as associated with cytomegalovirus. Some IMGT-functional V segments, including TRBV6-2 and TRBV6-3, could not be distinguished by the 87-base-pair reads and were therefore excluded. Most TCR sequences were seen in very few donors, while some public TCRs were found in many individuals. Several of the top co-occurrence clusters appeared to be linked to parvovirus B19, influenza, CMV and Epstein-Barr virus, according to a later analysis. For the cohort, immune exposure information was limited to CMV serostatus. In a later analysis, some 17,000 TCR beta sequences were associated with specific HLA alleles at a false discovery rate of 0.05. Strong co-occurrence of HLA alleles, especially DR and DQ, made assigning TCR associations to individual alleles difficult. The cohort was sequenced for TCR beta chains only, and without alpha or paired-chain data the features that could be detected were limited. Roughly 15 rarely observed V segments, including chromosome 9 orphons, were excluded from the earlier analysis of several hundred of the donors because counts were too low.

This receptor was obtained from a man between 45 and 60 years old in good health and CMV-seronegative. The rearrangement joined TRBV21-1 to TRBJ1-5. TRBV21-1 is a pseudogene. The sequencing sample was made of PBMCs. This receptor has the CDR3 CASSKAATNQPQHF. The DNA sequence reads TGTGCCAGCAGCAAAGCAGCCACCAATCAGCCCCAGCATTTT.